This record concerns one T cell receptor (beta chain) sequence. Its antigen is unidentified. Brentuximab vedotin exposure varied, and every patient relapsed after autologous stem cell transplantation. Using immunoSEQ multiplex PCR, the repertoire was profiled, and TCRdb retains in-frame clones only, with some absent. There are approximately 5,100 clones in the sample; about 71% occur only once, and 61% lies in the top ten. The data are from a study of PD-1 blockade in classical Hodgkin lymphoma. Study-wide findings and caveats: No one has yet defined what causes the repertoire differences, which may be disease activity or prior therapy. Baseline diversity in complete responders resembled that of newly diagnosed patients.

The CDR3 is 14 residues long. Germline CDR1 is MNHEY and CDR2 is SMNVEV (reference sequence). After removal of 3 bases from V and 14 bases from J, the junction contained 12 bases not matched to a gene. This clonotype originated in a human donor with classical Hodgkin lymphoma. Sequenced here: peripheral blood mononuclear cells (PBMCs), sampled before the second cycle of nivolumab. The V gene is TRBV27, the J gene TRBJ1-2; TRBD1 matches 10 bases. The CDR3 reads CASSLGGTGVAQTF. The CDR3 region has the DNA TGTGCCAGCAGTTTGGGCGGGACAGGGGTGGCCCAGACCTTC.